The 10 T cell receptor beta chains reported below all come from one sample, sequenced in a study of OX40 agonist ivuxolimab in advanced cancers. Repertoires were generated with immunoSEQ multiplex PCR, while TCRdb's copy carries only in-frame clones and drops some. The sample consists of over 35,000 clones, 74% of them appearing once. The source was CD4+ or CD8+ T cells sorted from blood, collected in a trial of the OX40 agonist ivuxolimab. The source of these receptors is an adult with an advanced solid tumor such as melanoma, head and neck, liver or kidney cancer.

Here the CDR3 reads CAWSPDYRGPNEKLFF. CDR3 DNA: TGTGCCTGGAGTCCGGACTACAGGGGGCCTAATGAAAAACTGTTTTTT. V and J are TRBV30 and TRBJ1-4, with 9 bases aligning to TRBD1. This CDR3 contains 16 residues. Germline loops: CDR1 GTSNPN, CDR2 SVGIG (reference sequence). Trimming removed 2 bases from V and 3 bases from J; junction bases left unmatched: 7.

This clone has a handful of counts. The chain couples TRBV9 to TRBJ2-4; 7 bases fit TRBD1. Germline lookup yields CDR1 SGDLS and CDR2 YYNGEE. The CDR3 spans 14 residues. V was pared by 4 bases and J by 5 bases, with 6 bases of the junction left unmatched. CDR3 nucleotide sequence: TGTGCCAGCAGCCCCCGGGACAGCCAAAACATTCAGTACTTC. It yields the protein CASSPRDSQNIQYF.

The rearrangement uses TRBV25-1 and TRBJ2-1, with D tentatively TRBD1 (6 bases). Germline CDR1 MGHDK, CDR2 SYGVNS. The ends were cut back, 8 bases at V and 9 bases at J, with 23 bases in the middle. The CDR3 spans 15 residues. CDR3 nucleotide sequence: TGTGCCAGCGCAGACGCCAGAGGGACACGGAGTGAGCAGTTCTTC. Translating gives CASADARGTRSEQFF.

The rearrangement links TRBV7-6 to TRBJ2-1; D remains ambiguous. V was shortened by 5 bases and J by 5 bases, with 13 bases between the two germline ends. This CDR3 is built from 14 residues. Germline V gene data show CDR1 as SGHVS and CDR2 as FNYEAQ. The CDR3 sequence: CASSPSSGNNEQFF. CDR3 DNA: TGTGCCAGCAGCCCCTCTTCGGGCAACAATGAGCAGTTCTTC.

The V gene is TRBV20-1, the J gene TRBJ1-2, with unresolved D. This CDR3 is built from 9 residues. The V gene lost 5 bases and the J gene lost 6 bases, with 4 bases spanning the gap. From germline, CDR1 is DFQATT and CDR2 SNEGSKA (reference sequence). The CDR3 region has the DNA TGCAGTGCTGGACATGGCTACACCTTC. Translated, it gives CSAGHGYTF.

This clone appeared a few times. The chain carries TRBV2 and TRBJ1-2; D gene uncertain. This CDR3 has 10 amino acids. Trimming cost V 8 bases and J 10 bases, with 11 bases left between them. CDR1 and CDR2 from the germline V gene are SNHLY and FYNNEI. CDR3 region: CASGRQDYTF. In nucleotides, the CDR3 is TGTGCCAGCGGTAGGCAGGACTACACCTTC.

J is TRBJ1-2 and V is TRBV18, with a tentative D call TRBD1 (6 bases). This CDR3 region has 14 residues. Germline assignment: CDR1 KGHSH and CDR2 LQKENI. Trimming removed 3 bases at V and 5 bases at J, with 13 bases between. DNA of the CDR3: TGTGCCAGCTCACCTCCGGGACAAATTTATGGCTACACCTTC. Translating gives CASSPPGQIYGYTF.

This clone was recorded once. One end of the junction does not line up with germline, which may come from a read error. This chain uses TRBV5-3 with TRBJ1-4; 7 nucleotides align to TRBD1. TRBV5-3 is recorded as an ORF, its role being uncertain. There are 15 residues in the CDR3. The CDR3 region is CASSLDRRVDEKLFF. CDR3 nucleotides: TGTGCCAGCAGCTTGGACAGGCGGGTCGATGAAAAACTGTTTTTT.

The rearrangement links TRBV4-2 to TRBJ2-5, with 9 positions matching TRBD2. Unmatched junction bases numbered 4, after V lost 5 bases and J lost 3 bases. Germline V gene lookup returns CDR1 LGHNA and CDR2 YNFKEQ. The CDR3 sequence is 14 residues long. The CDR3 is CASSTTSGKETQYF. CDR3 bases: TGTGCCAGCAGCACGACTAGCGGAAAAGAGACCCAGTACTTC.

J is TRBJ2-1 and V is TRBV27; tentatively, D is TRBD2 (5 bases). The V gene's germline CDR1 is MNHEY and CDR2 SMNVEV (reference sequence). V lost 3 bases to trimming and J lost 6 bases, with 12 bases between them. The CDR3 runs 14 residues. For the CDR3, the DNA is TGTGCCAGCAGTTTTTCGGGGTTCGGCAATGAGCAGTTCTTC. Amino acid sequence: CASSFSGFGNEQFF.